This T cell receptor beta chain was recorded in a study of tumor-infiltrating lymphocytes in localized non-small cell lung cancer. V shed 2 bases and J shed 2 bases, with 5 bases lying between them. Germline CDR1 SGHDT, CDR2 YYEEEE. This CDR3 is built from 13 residues. Data came from immunoSEQ multiplex PCR; TCRdb stores just in-frame clones and leaves some out. Of more than 7,500 clones listed, roughly four fifths are singletons. Material for sequencing was uninvolved lung tissue not adjacent to the tumor. The receptor's source is a human donor with non-small cell lung cancer. The rearrangement joins TRBV5-6 to TRBJ1-5; the D is unclear. CDR3 sequence: CASSFGGNQPQHF. The CDR3 DNA reads as TGTGCCAGCAGCTTTGGTGGCAATCAGCCCCAGCATTTT.